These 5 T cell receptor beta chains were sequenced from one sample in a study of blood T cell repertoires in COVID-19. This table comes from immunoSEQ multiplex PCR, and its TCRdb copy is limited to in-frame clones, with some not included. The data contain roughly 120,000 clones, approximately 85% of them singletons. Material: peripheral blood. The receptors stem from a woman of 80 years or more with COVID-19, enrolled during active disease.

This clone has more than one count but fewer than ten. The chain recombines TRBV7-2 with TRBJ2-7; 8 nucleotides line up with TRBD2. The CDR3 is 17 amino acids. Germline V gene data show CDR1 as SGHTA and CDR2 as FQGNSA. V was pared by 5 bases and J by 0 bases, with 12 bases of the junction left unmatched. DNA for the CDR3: TGTGCCAGCAGCCGCCTCAGCGGGGGAACAAGCTCCTACGAGCAGTACTTC. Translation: CASSRLSGGTSSYEQYF.

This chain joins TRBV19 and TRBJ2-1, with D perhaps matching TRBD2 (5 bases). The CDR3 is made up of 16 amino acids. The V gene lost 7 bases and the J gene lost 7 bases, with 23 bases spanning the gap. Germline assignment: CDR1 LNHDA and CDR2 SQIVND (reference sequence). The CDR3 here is CASNIPGVGVRNEQFF. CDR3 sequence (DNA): TGTGCCAGTAATATCCCCGGGGTCGGAGTTCGGAATGAGCAGTTCTTC.

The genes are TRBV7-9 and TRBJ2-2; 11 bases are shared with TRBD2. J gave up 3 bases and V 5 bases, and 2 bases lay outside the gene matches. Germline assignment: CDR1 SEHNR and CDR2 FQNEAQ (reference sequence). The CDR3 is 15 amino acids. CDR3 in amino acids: CASSPTSGDTGELFF. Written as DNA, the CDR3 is TGTGCCAGCAGCCCGACTAGCGGGGACACCGGGGAGCTGTTTTTT.

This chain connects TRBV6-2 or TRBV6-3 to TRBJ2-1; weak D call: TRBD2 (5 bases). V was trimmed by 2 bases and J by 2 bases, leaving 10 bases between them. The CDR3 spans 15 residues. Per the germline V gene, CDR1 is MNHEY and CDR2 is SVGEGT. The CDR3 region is CASSYVEGAYNEQFF. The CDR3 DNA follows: TGTGCCAGCAGTTACGTAGAGGGAGCCTACAATGAGCAGTTCTTC.

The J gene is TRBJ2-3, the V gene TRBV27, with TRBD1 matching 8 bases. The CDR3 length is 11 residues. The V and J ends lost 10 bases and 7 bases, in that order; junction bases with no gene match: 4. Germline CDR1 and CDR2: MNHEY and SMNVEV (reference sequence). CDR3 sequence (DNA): TGTGCCACCCGGACAGGGTATACGCAGTATTTT. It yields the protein CATRTGYTQYF.